The entry below gives a single T cell receptor beta chain sequence along with its context. The antigen remains undetermined. V lost 4 bases to trimming and J lost 1 base, with 8 bases between them. The V gene's germline CDR1 is SGHRS and CDR2 YFSETQ. This CDR3 has 13 residues. Produced via immunoSEQ multiplex PCR; TCRdb's table is partial and in-frame only. The data contain tens of thousands of clones, 80% to 85% of them singletons. These data come from a study of a mutant IDH1 vaccine in newly diagnosed glioma. Study-level background: Patients received vaccination from 4-6 weeks after radiotherapy alone, or with temozolomide cycles. Prior therapy was radiotherapy, temozolomide, or both; most received both. Visit V12 happened at week 35; visit V13 happened at week 47.

Time point denoted: week 35, safety follow-up. Vaccination comprised doses that each held 300 ug of mutant IDH1 20-mer peptide, plus topical imiquimod. Findings and limits, study-wide: Among all patients, vaccine-induced immune responses occurred in around 95%.

The chain recombines TRBV5-1 with TRBJ1-1; D unresolved. This sample comprised PBMCs, obtained from a glioma patient whose treatment included an IDH1 peptide vaccine. This TCR was sampled from a middle-aged woman with glioma. Some clones in this sample may be carry-over from other donors' samples. CDR3 DNA sequence: TGCGCCAGCAGCCCGGGTCCGAACACTGAAGCTTTCTTT. This translates into CASSPGPNTEAFF.